The 27 T cell receptor beta chains reported below all come from one sample, sequenced in a study of blood T cells in healthy people across ages. A second 7 to 11 cycle PCR used barcoded and J-beta primers. TCRdb independently ran MiXCR on the 5' RACE reads; one entry per CDR3 protein. The table includes around 1,900,000 distinct CDR3 sequences, 35% to 50% detected once. The sequenced material came from blood. The receptors here all came from a human donor in good health.

The V and J genes are TRBV4-3 and TRBJ1-2; D is uncertain. Germline CDR1 and CDR2: LGHNA and YSLEER. Trimming removed 0 bases from V and 4 bases from J, with 12 bases in between. CDR3 length equals 15 residues. DNA of the CDR3: TGCGCCAGCAGCCAAGATCCGGACGGATCCTATGGCTACACCTTC. The encoded protein is CASSQDPDGSYGYTF.

The sample holds a few counts of this clonotype. V is TRBV29-1 and J is TRBJ2-1; D is perhaps TRBD1 or TRBD2 (6 bases each). The CDR3 runs 14 residues. CDR1 and CDR2 from the germline V gene are SQVTM and ANQGSEA. Trimming took off 6 bases at V and 4 bases at J, with 16 bases between the two ends. The CDR3 DNA reads as TGCAGCGTCGGTAGGGGGGTAGTGTACAATGAGCAGTTCTTC. This sequence encodes CSVGRGVVYNEQFF.

The rearrangement links TRBV6-4 to TRBJ2-7, with D possibly TRBD1 on 5 matching bases. The CDR3 runs 15 residues. With 6 bases removed from V and 2 bases from J, the gap between germline ends came to 17 bases. Germline CDR1 MRHNA, CDR2 SNTAGT. The CDR3 coding sequence is TGTGCCAGCAGGGAAAGGGGTGATGGGCCCTACGAGCAGTACTTC. Residues: CASRERGDGPYEQYF.

This clonotype was observed a handful of times. V and J are TRBV29-1 and TRBJ1-2; D is unclear. Germline CDR1 SQVTM, CDR2 ANQGSEA. The CDR3 loop spans 11 amino acids. V shed 4 bases and J shed 6 bases, with 9 bases lying between them. This CDR3 is CSVVGSHGYTF. The CDR3 coding sequence is TGCAGCGTTGTTGGCAGCCATGGCTACACCTTC.

In its sample, this clonotype was seen a few times. The rearrangement joins TRBV5-5 to TRBJ1-2; no clear D. The V end lost 0 bases, the J end lost 2 bases, and 8 bases lay between the germline ends. Germline V gene lookup returns CDR1 SGHKS and CDR2 YYEKEE (reference sequence). The CDR3 length is 14 residues. CDR3 nucleotides: TGTGCCAGCAGCTTGGGGATGGAAAACTATGGCTACACCTTC. Amino acid sequence: CASSLGMENYGYTF.

The gene calls are TRBV7-9 and TRBJ2-1; possible D gene TRBD2, 6 bases. The J call is in doubt because the DNA end fits TRBJ2-7 better. Per the germline V gene, CDR1 is SEHNR and CDR2 is FQNEAQ (reference sequence). This CDR3 comprises 18 residues. The CDR3: CASSLGGVRSLLGYEQYF. CDR3 in DNA: TGTGCCAGCAGCTTAGGGGGGGTACGGAGTCTCCTGGGGTATGAGCAGTACTTC.

This clonotype was counted between two and nine times. This chain connects TRBV5-6 to TRBJ2-1; D may be TRBD2 (6 bases). V was shortened by 2 bases and J by 7 bases, with 13 bases between the two germline ends. The CDR3 covers 14 residues. Germline V gene data show CDR1 as SGHDT and CDR2 as YYEEEE. This CDR3 reads CASSFGLLGNEQFF. The CDR3 DNA reads TGTGCCAGCAGCTTCGGACTACTAGGGAATGAGCAGTTCTTC.

The chain couples TRBV4-1 to TRBJ2-5; D may correspond to TRBD1 or TRBD2 (6 bases each). Trimming shortened V by 1 base and J by 5 bases, and 17 bases separated the two germline ends. CDR3 length: 16 amino acids. Germline V gene lookup returns CDR1 MGHRA and CDR2 YSYEKL. For the CDR3, the DNA is TGCGCCAGCAGCCAAGGGGGGGCGTCCCCTCGGGAGACCCAGTACTTC. Its translation is CASSQGGASPRETQYF.

The chain is built from TRBV6-5 and TRBJ2-7, with 9 bases that match TRBD1. Germline V gene sequence: CDR1 MNHEY, CDR2 SVGAGI. CDR3 length: 13 amino acids. V shed 8 bases, J shed 3 bases, and the junction held 5 bases outside the gene matches. The DNA of the CDR3 is TGTGCCAGCGCCGCGGGACAGGGCTACGAGCAGTACTTC. It specifies CASAAGQGYEQYF.

The genes are TRBV6-5 and TRBJ1-5; 8 bases align to TRBD1. The CDR3 sequence is 15 residues long. The V and J ends lost 0 bases and 3 bases, in that order; junction bases with no gene match: 1. CDR1 is MNHEY and CDR2 is SVGAGI in the germline V gene. The CDR3 region has the DNA TGTGCCAGCAGTTACTCCCAGGGGGCCAATCAGCCCCAGCATTTT. Translation gives CASSYSQGANQPQHF.

The chain combines TRBV7-9 with TRBJ2-1, with D tentatively TRBD1 or TRBD2 (5 bases each). V was clipped by 4 bases and J by 15 bases, with 28 bases between them. CDR1 and CDR2 from the germline V gene are SEHNR and FQNEAQ (reference sequence). This CDR3 has 16 residues. The CDR3 nucleotides are TGTGCCAGCAGCTCGACCGAAGTCTACGGGACCCAGGTAGTGTTCTTC. The encoded protein is CASSSTEVYGTQVVFF.

This clonotype appeared once. The chain joins TRBV15 to TRBJ2-3; no firm D call. Germline V gene data show CDR1 as LNHNV and CDR2 as YYDKDF (reference sequence). The CDR3 is made up of 14 amino acids. Trimming took 1 base from V and 7 from J, leaving 12 bases between them. CDR3 residues: CATSRVGSRNTQYF. In nucleotides, the CDR3 is TGTGCCACCAGCAGAGTAGGGTCTAGGAATACGCAGTATTTT.

V usage is TRBV7-3 and J usage is TRBJ2-1, with D tentatively TRBD1 (5 bases). TRBJ2-7 matches the DNA end more closely, so the J call is doubtful. CDR1 and CDR2 from the germline V gene are SGHTA and FQGTGA. The CDR3 consists of 13 residues. The CDR3 coding sequence is TGTGCCAGCAGCCCGACAGCATACAATGAGCAGTACTTC. Its translation is CASSPTAYNEQYF.

This clonotype appeared many times. This sequence joins TRBV7-2 and TRBJ2-1, with D perhaps matching TRBD1 or TRBD2 (7 bases each). Germline V gene data show CDR1 as SGHTA and CDR2 as FQGNSA. V lost 5 bases and J lost 4, with 15 bases in between. This CDR3 has 15 amino acids. CDR3 nucleotides: TGTGCCAGCAGCAAAAGACAGGGAGGGTACAATGAGCAGTTCTTC. Translated: CASSKRQGGYNEQFF.

The chain is built from TRBV2 and TRBJ2-5; no definite D call. The CDR3 loop spans 12 amino acids. Trimming removed 6 bases at V and 7 bases at J, with 12 bases between. The V gene's germline CDR1 is SNHLY and CDR2 FYNNEI. This CDR3 is CASRGGVVTQYF. For the CDR3, the DNA is TGTGCCAGCAGGGGCGGAGTGGTGACCCAGTACTTC.

This clonotype was seen just once. The chain has TRBV6-5 and TRBJ1-3, with unresolved D. Germline CDR1 MNHEY, CDR2 SVGAGI. Between the trimmed V and J ends, which lost 8 bases and 0 bases, there was a span of 8 bases. The CDR3 is 13 amino acids. CDR3 loop: CASYRNSGNTIYF. CDR3 coding DNA: TGTGCCAGCTACAGAAACTCTGGAAACACCATATATTTT.

The rearrangement joins TRBV4-3 to TRBJ2-7; 10 bases line up with TRBD1. CDR1 and CDR2 (germline): LGHNA, YSLEER. CDR3 size: 14 residues. The V segment lost 4 bases and the J segment 5 bases; nucleotides outside the gene matches: 5. The CDR3 loop is CASSLRQGAHEQYF. The CDR3 coding sequence is TGCGCCAGCAGCCTCAGACAGGGGGCCCACGAGCAGTACTTC.

The V call is TRBV10-3, the J call TRBJ2-7, with D tentatively TRBD1 (5 bases). The germline V gene encodes CDR1 ENHRY and CDR2 SYGVKD. The CDR3 spans 13 residues. Trimming stripped 6 bases from V and 0 bases from J, with 9 bases between. CDR3: CAISRDDSYEQYF. CDR3 DNA: TGTGCCATCAGCAGGGATGACTCCTACGAGCAGTACTTC.

The genes are TRBV20-1 and TRBJ1-5; a possible D gene is TRBD1 (6 bases). Trimming cost V 0 bases and J 4 bases, with 13 bases left between them. In germline, CDR1 is DFQATT, CDR2 SNEGSKA (reference sequence). The CDR3 length is 15 residues. Here the CDR3 reads CSAREVGDKNQPQHF. The CDR3 nucleotides are TGCAGTGCTAGAGAAGTAGGGGACAAAAATCAGCCCCAGCATTTT.

Notes on this clonotype: Germline is not matched at one junction end, which may reflect a read error. The chain carries TRBV7-7 and TRBJ1-1; no clear D. Germline V gene sequence: CDR1 SSHAT, CDR2 FNYEAQ (reference sequence). CDR3 length equals 13 residues. The DNA for the CDR3 is TGTGCTAGCAGCTTAGGGTTGCGAACTGAAGCTTTCTTT. Amino acids: CASSLGLRTEAFF.

This clonotype turned up a few times. This chain connects TRBV9 to TRBJ2-5; possibly TRBD1 for D (5 bases). The CDR3 runs 16 residues. V lost 0 bases and J lost 0, with 12 bases in between. Germline lookup yields CDR1 SGDLS and CDR2 YYNGEE. CDR3 loop: CASSVESLGHQETQYF. The CDR3 DNA follows: TGTGCCAGCAGCGTAGAGAGTCTGGGGCACCAAGAGACCCAGTACTTC. The full variable domain, with the rest looked up from reference TRBV9 and TRBJ2-5, is DSGVTQTPKHLITATGQRVTLRCSPRSGDLSVYWYQQSLDQGLQFLIQYYNGEERAKGNILERFSAQQFPDLHSELNLSSLELGDSALYFCASSVESLGHQETQYFGPGTRLLVL.

The chain is built from TRBV28 and TRBJ1-5, with D possibly being TRBD1 (5 bases). This CDR3 has 16 amino acids. Trimming left V 4 bases short and J 3 bases short, with 16 bases between. Per the germline V gene, CDR1 is MDHEN and CDR2 is SYDVKM. The CDR3 bases are TGTGCCAGCAGTTCCTCGGACAAGCTCAACAATCAGCCCCAGCATTTT. It specifies CASSSSDKLNNQPQHF.

The V call is TRBV3-1, the J call TRBJ1-2; a possible D gene is TRBD1 (5 bases). Germline lookup yields CDR1 LGHDT and CDR2 YNNKEL (reference sequence). The CDR3 has 15 residues. V was clipped by 0 bases and J by 3 bases, with 11 bases between them. This chain's CDR3 is CASSQEQDTDYGYTF. The CDR3 DNA follows: TGTGCCAGCAGCCAAGAGCAGGACACTGACTATGGCTACACCTTC.

Regarding this clonotype: A read error is possible here, since a much larger clone lies one base away. The chain employs TRBV10-3 and TRBJ1-2; D unclear. Germline loops: CDR1 ENHRY, CDR2 SYGVKD. This CDR3 has 14 amino acids. V was trimmed by 7 bases and J by 3 bases, leaving 15 bases between them. The CDR3: CAIKNLDTDYGYTF. CDR3 DNA: TGTGCCATCAAAAACTTAGACACCGACTATGGCTACACCTTC.

The V gene is TRBV6-5, the J gene TRBJ1-2; D is possibly TRBD1 (6 bases). The V gene's germline CDR1 is MNHEY and CDR2 SVGAGI. With 2 bases removed from V and 4 bases from J, the gap between germline ends came to 11 bases. There are 14 residues in the CDR3. The CDR3 is CASSYLDSFYGYTF. The CDR3 DNA reads as TGTGCCAGCAGTTACCTGGACAGCTTCTATGGCTACACCTTC.

V gene TRBV6-6 combines with J gene TRBJ1-4; 12 nucleotides line up with TRBD1. J was trimmed by 8 bases and V by 6 bases; bases with no gene match: 10. Germline assignment: CDR1 MNHNY and CDR2 SVGAGI (reference sequence). The CDR3 extends over 16 amino acids. Here the CDR3 reads CASRRLGDRGREKLFF. In nucleotides, the CDR3 is TGTGCCAGCAGACGACTCGGGGACAGGGGGCGAGAAAAACTGTTTTTT.

The chain is built from TRBV3-1 and TRBJ2-1, with TRBD2 matching 9 bases. Germline lookup yields CDR1 LGHDT and CDR2 YNNKEL (reference sequence). This CDR3 has 16 amino acids. V gave up 5 bases and J gave up 7 bases; unmatched junction bases: 12. In DNA, the CDR3 is TGTGCCAGCAGCTTGGTGTGGCGGGAGGGCCTAAATGAGCAGTTCTTC. Protein: CASSLVWREGLNEQFF.